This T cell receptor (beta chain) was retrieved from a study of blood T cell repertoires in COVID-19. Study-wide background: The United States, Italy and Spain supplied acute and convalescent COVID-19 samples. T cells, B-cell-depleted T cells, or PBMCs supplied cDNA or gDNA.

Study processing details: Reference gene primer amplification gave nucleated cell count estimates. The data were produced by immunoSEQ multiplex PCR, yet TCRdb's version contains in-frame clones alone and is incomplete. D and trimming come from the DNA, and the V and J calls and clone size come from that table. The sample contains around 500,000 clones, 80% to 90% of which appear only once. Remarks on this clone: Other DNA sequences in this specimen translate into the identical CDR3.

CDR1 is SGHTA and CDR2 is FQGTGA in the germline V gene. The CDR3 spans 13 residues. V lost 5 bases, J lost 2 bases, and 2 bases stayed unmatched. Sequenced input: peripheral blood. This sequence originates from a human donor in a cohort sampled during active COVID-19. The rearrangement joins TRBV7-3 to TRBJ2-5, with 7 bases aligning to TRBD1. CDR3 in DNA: TGTGCCAGCAGCAGGGACAGACAAGAGACCCAGTACTTC. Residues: CASSRDRQETQYF.